The 18 T cell receptor beta chains below come from one sample, sequenced in a study of T cell changes during pregnancy in multiple sclerosis. Measured with immunoSEQ multiplex PCR; TCRdb has only the in-frame clones, and not every one. Of tens of thousands of clones listed, about 88% are singletons. The sample here was peripheral blood, taken before pregnancy. Source of these receptors: a female donor with multiple sclerosis, enrolled in a pregnancy study.

This clone was detected once. The chain links TRBV5-6 to TRBJ2-5, with 7 bases matching TRBD1. CDR3 size: 14 residues. The V and J ends lost 4 bases and 3 bases, in that order; junction bases with no gene match: 6. Germline CDR1 and CDR2: SGHDT and YYEEEE. The CDR3 loop is CASSRTGVEETQYF. The CDR3 region has the DNA TGTGCCAGCAGCCGTACAGGGGTTGAAGAGACCCAGTACTTC.

The genes are TRBV9 and TRBJ2-7, with 7 bases aligning to TRBD2. The ends lost 0 bases at V and 2 bases at J; junction bases unmatched: 5. Germline V lookup: CDR1 SGDLS, CDR2 YYNGEE. The CDR3 runs to 15 residues. CDR3 sequence (DNA): TGTGCCAGCAGCGTAGACCTAGCGGCTACCTACGAGCAGTACTTC. It yields the protein CASSVDLAATYEQYF.

CDR3 in amino acids: CASSVEGLTEAFF. The CDR3 region has the DNA TGTGCCAGCAGCGTAGAGGGACTCACTGAAGCTTTCTTT. The gene calls are TRBV9 and TRBJ1-1; the D gene is possibly TRBD1 (5 bases). V was cut by 0 bases and J by 4 bases, with 7 bases left in between. Germline CDR1 is SGDLS and CDR2 is YYNGEE. The CDR3 spans 13 residues.

The rearrangement uses TRBV19 and TRBJ1-5, with D possibly matching TRBD1 (5 bases). V gave up 7 bases and J gave up 2 bases, with 12 bases separating them. CDR3 length: 14 amino acids. CDR1 LNHDA and CDR2 SQIVND come from the germline V gene (reference sequence). The chain's CDR3 is CASIPRVGNQPQHF. In DNA, the CDR3 is TGTGCCAGTATCCCCAGGGTGGGCAATCAGCCCCAGCATTTT. The variable domain in full, with the rest retrieved from reference TRBV19 and TRBJ1-5, is DGGITQSPKYLFRKEGQNVTLSCEQNLNHDAMYWYRQDPGQGLRLIYYSQIVNDFQKGDIAEGYSVSREKKESFPLTVTSAQKNPTAFYLCASIPRVGNQPQHFGDGTRLSIL.

The chain links TRBV10-3 to TRBJ2-2; 14 nucleotides match TRBD2. V was pared by 6 bases and J by 0 bases, with 6 bases of the junction left unmatched. Germline loops: CDR1 ENHRY, CDR2 SYGVKD. The CDR3 consists of 18 residues. CDR3 region: CAISATSGRAANTGELFF. The CDR3 coding sequence is TGTGCCATCAGCGCGACTAGCGGGAGGGCTGCGAACACCGGGGAGCTGTTTTTT.

This clone was counted once. The gene calls are TRBV7-2 and TRBJ1-3; D is ambiguous. CDR1 is SGHTA, CDR2 FQGNSA, per germline. The germline V and J ends were trimmed by 1 base and 2 bases, with 12 bases remaining between them. The CDR3 has 16 amino acids. CDR3 in amino acids: CASSLGGVATGNTIYF. In nucleotides, the CDR3 is TGTGCCAGCAGCTTAGGCGGGGTTGCCACTGGAAACACCATATATTTT.

This clone has just a few counts. The chain recombines TRBV6-5 with TRBJ2-5; no clear D gene. V was clipped by 0 bases and J by 5 bases, with 4 bases between them. Germline CDR1 reads MNHEY; CDR2 reads SVGAGI. The CDR3 covers 12 residues. The CDR3 DNA follows: TGTGCCAGCAGTTACTCGGGCGAGACCCAGTACTTC. Protein product: CASSYSGETQYF.

The rearrangement uses TRBV30 and TRBJ2-7, with D possibly matching TRBD2 (5 bases). CDR1 GTSNPN and CDR2 SVGIG come from the germline V gene (reference sequence). Trimming shortened V by 1 base and J by 4 bases, and 14 bases separated the two germline ends. The CDR3 is made up of 14 amino acids. The CDR3 loop is CAWSAIIGSYEQYF. CDR3 in DNA: TGTGCCTGGAGTGCGATTATAGGGAGTTACGAGCAGTACTTC.

This clone was seen once. V and J are TRBV5-1 and TRBJ2-7, with TRBD2 identical over 12 bases. The CDR3 has 15 amino acids. V dropped 4 bases and J dropped 5; count of bases not matched to a gene: 7. Germline assignment: CDR1 SGHRS and CDR2 YFSETQ. The DNA of the CDR3 is TGCGCCAGCAGCCAACTAGCGGGAGGCCCCCACGAGCAGTACTTC. Its translation is CASSQLAGGPHEQYF.

The chain employs TRBV2 and TRBJ2-1, with 8 bases fitting TRBD2. Losses at the gene ends were 10 bases for V and 8 bases for J; bases not matched to a gene: 7. The CDR3 consists of 12 residues. Per the germline V gene, CDR1 is SNHLY and CDR2 is FYNNEI. CDR3 region: CAIKPGLDEQFF. For the CDR3, the DNA is TGTGCCATAAAACCGGGACTAGATGAGCAGTTCTTC.

The genes are TRBV19 and TRBJ1-2, with 7 bases fitting TRBD1. The CDR3 extends over 14 amino acids. Unmatched junction bases numbered 8, after V lost 6 bases and J lost 4 bases. The V gene's germline CDR1 is LNHDA and CDR2 SQIVND (reference sequence). CDR3 DNA sequence: TGTGCCAGTAGCACGGGACAGACCTTCTATGGCTACACCTTC. This encodes CASSTGQTFYGYTF.

The chain links TRBV19 to TRBJ2-7, with no clear D. V was cut by 0 bases and J by 0 bases, with 6 bases left in between. The CDR3 consists of 14 residues. Germline CDR1 and CDR2: LNHDA and SQIVND (reference sequence). The CDR3 here is CASSIEGSSYEQYF. In DNA, the CDR3 is TGTGCCAGTAGTATAGAGGGCAGCTCCTACGAGCAGTACTTC. The whole variable domain, remainder taken from reference TRBV19 and TRBJ2-7, is DGGITQSPKYLFRKEGQNVTLSCEQNLNHDAMYWYRQDPGQGLRLIYYSQIVNDFQKGDIAEGYSVSREKKESFPLTVTSAQKNPTAFYLCASSIEGSSYEQYFGPGTRLTVT.

The J gene is TRBJ2-7, the V gene TRBV6-5; tentatively, D is TRBD2 (6 bases). Looked up from germline, CDR1 is MNHEY and CDR2 is SVGAGI. V was pared by 0 bases and J by 2 bases, with 11 bases between. The CDR3 has 15 residues. As DNA, the CDR3 is TGTGCCAGCAGTTACTCGACCGGGAGCACCTACGAGCAGTACTTC. Translated: CASSYSTGSTYEQYF.

The CDR3 DNA reads as TGTGCCAGCAGTAGGACTCGGCACAATGAGCAGTTCTTC. Residues: CASSRTRHNEQFF. This sequence joins TRBV27 and TRBJ2-1; D possibly corresponds to TRBD2 (5 bases). In germline, CDR1 is MNHEY, CDR2 SMNVEV (reference sequence). Trimming took off 5 bases at V and 5 bases at J, with 10 bases between the two ends. The CDR3 is 13 residues long.

The V gene is TRBV5-6, the J gene TRBJ1-1, with 7 nucleotides matching TRBD1. CDR1 is SGHDT and CDR2 is YYEEEE in the germline V gene. The CDR3 runs to 14 residues. J gave up 4 bases and V 4 bases, and 7 bases lay outside the gene matches. The CDR3 loop reads CASSKTGKGTEAFF. The DNA of the CDR3 is TGTGCCAGCAGCAAGACAGGGAAGGGCACTGAAGCTTTCTTT.

The gene calls are TRBV10-1 and TRBJ1-1; TRBD1 might be the D (6 bases). The CDR3 is 13 residues long. Looked up from germline, CDR1 is WNHNN and CDR2 is SYGVQD (reference sequence). Trimming took off 0 bases at V and 6 bases at J, with 8 bases between the two ends. The DNA of the CDR3 is TGCGCCAGCAGTGAGTCGGGGGCCCCTGAAGCTTTCTTT. It is translated as CASSESGAPEAFF.

This clone qualifies as medium-sized. This chain joins TRBV9 and TRBJ1-1, with D possibly matching TRBD1 (6 bases). V was shortened by 0 bases and J by 0 bases, with 9 bases between the two germline ends. Germline V lookup: CDR1 SGDLS, CDR2 YYNGEE. This CDR3 region has 15 residues. CDR3 sequence reads: CASSVDGDMNTEAFF. In nucleotides, the CDR3 is TGTGCCAGCAGCGTAGATGGGGACATGAACACTGAAGCTTTCTTT. The variable domain in full, completed from reference TRBV9 and TRBJ1-1, reads DSGVTQTPKHLITATGQRVTLRCSPRSGDLSVYWYQQSLDQGLQFLIQYYNGEERAKGNILERFSAQQFPDLHSELNLSSLELGDSALYFCASSVDGDMNTEAFFGQGTRLTVV.

The chain has TRBV6-6 and TRBJ1-5, with no clear D. Germline CDR1 MNHNY, CDR2 SVGAGI (reference sequence). V was cut by 8 bases and J by 3 bases, with 17 bases left in between. The CDR3 has 15 residues. Here the CDR3 DNA reads TGTGCCAGCTCCCACGAACCAGGTAACAATCAGCCCCAGCATTTT. It translates to CASSHEPGNNQPQHF.